This entry lists 26 T cell receptor beta chains sequenced from one sample in a study of cytomegalovirus exposure and HLA in healthy donors. PCR amplification relied on 60 Vbeta primers (plus 13 Jbeta primers). Data came from immunoSEQ multiplex PCR; TCRdb stores just in-frame clones and leaves some out. Among about 110,000 clones, under 85% were seen once, and the ten largest hold around 1.3%. Material: PBMCs. Every receptor here comes from a man in his thirties or forties in good health and CMV-seronegative.

This chain uses TRBV25-1 with TRBJ2-7; 9 bases map to TRBD1. CDR3 length: 15 amino acids. CDR1 and CDR2 from the germline V gene are MGHDK and SYGVNS. V lost 5 bases and J lost 2; bases outside the gene matches: 7. The CDR3: CASSPAGTGTYEQYF. The CDR3 DNA reads TGTGCCAGCAGTCCAGCCGGGACAGGGACCTACGAGCAGTACTTC.

This clone was found a few times. The chain has TRBV18 and TRBJ1-5, with D perhaps matching TRBD1 (6 bases). Between the trimmed V and J ends, which lost 4 bases and 6 bases, there was a span of 19 bases. The CDR3 runs 16 residues. Germline CDR1 KGHSH, CDR2 LQKENI. The CDR3 loop reads CASSLFETGRGQPQHF. The CDR3 DNA follows: TGTGCCAGCTCACTCTTTGAGACAGGACGGGGTCAGCCCCAGCATTTT.

V gene TRBV6-6 combines with J gene TRBJ2-7, with D perhaps matching TRBD2 (5 bases). The CDR3 is 13 amino acids. From germline, CDR1 is MNHNY and CDR2 SVGAGI (reference sequence). Trimming removed 2 bases from V and 6 bases from J, with 11 bases in between. CDR3 residues: CASSYGPGSEQYF. The CDR3 region has the DNA TGTGCCAGCAGTTACGGCCCGGGAAGCGAGCAGTACTTC.

J is TRBJ1-2 and V is TRBV6-4, with TRBD1 matching 10 bases. This CDR3 region has 14 residues. Germline-derived CDR1 and CDR2 are MRHNA and SNTAGT. Trimming took 6 bases from V and 6 from J; bases not matched to a gene: 7. CDR3 loop: CASRASGTGDGYTF. CDR3 nucleotides: TGTGCCAGCAGAGCCTCCGGGACAGGGGATGGCTACACCTTC.

This clone is a singleton in its sample. In nucleotides, the CDR3 is TGTGCCAGCAGTTGGGGACAGGGTTATACTGAAGCTTTCTTT. The encoded protein is CASSWGQGYTEAFF. The J gene is TRBJ1-1, the V gene TRBV27; 9 bases line up with TRBD1. The CDR3 runs to 14 residues. The V segment lost 4 bases and the J segment 5 bases; nucleotides outside the gene matches: 5. CDR1 is MNHEY and CDR2 is SMNVEV in the germline V gene (reference sequence).

V gene TRBV28 combines with J gene TRBJ2-1; 10 bases align to TRBD1. In germline, CDR1 is MDHEN, CDR2 SYDVKM. This CDR3 region has 15 residues. V lost 6 bases and J lost 0; bases outside the gene matches: 2. The DNA of the CDR3 is TGTGCCAGCAGGGGACAGGGGCTCTCCTACAATGAGCAGTTCTTC. It is translated as CASRGQGLSYNEQFF.

V and J are TRBV2 and TRBJ2-3, with a weak D call TRBD2 (6 bases). The CDR3 spans 12 residues. Trimming cost V 4 bases and J 6 bases, with 8 bases left between them. CDR1 is SNHLY and CDR2 is FYNNEI in the germline V gene. The CDR3 DNA reads as TGTGCCAGCAGTGGAAGCGGGGATACGCAGTATTTT. Its protein is CASSGSGDTQYF.

This chain connects TRBV11-2 to TRBJ1-5; tentative D call: TRBD1 (6 bases). Germline V gene sequence: CDR1 SGHAT, CDR2 FQNNGV. Trimming cost V 2 bases and J 7 bases, with 12 bases left between them. The CDR3 is 14 amino acids. The CDR3 region is CASSLSGHGQPQHF. In nucleotides, the CDR3 is TGTGCCAGCAGCTTATCGGGACACGGACAGCCCCAGCATTTT.

The V and J genes are TRBV10-3 and TRBJ2-5; 9 nucleotides match TRBD2. Germline CDR1 is ENHRY and CDR2 is SYGVKD. With V trimmed by 5 bases and J by 5 bases, 9 bases remained unmatched. CDR3 size: 15 residues. The CDR3 nucleotides are TGTGCCATCAGTCGCGCGGGACTAGCTGTGGAGACCCAGTACTTC. The encoded protein is CAISRAGLAVETQYF.

V and J are TRBV5-4 and TRBJ2-6; 8 bases are shared with TRBD2. The CDR3 contains 16 residues. CDR1 and CDR2 (germline): SGHNT, YYREEE (reference sequence). V lost 0 bases, J lost 2 bases, and 1 base stayed unmatched. CDR3 sequence (DNA): TGTGCCAGCAGCTTGGCCGGGGGGGCTGGGGCCAACGTCCTGACTTTC. Amino acids: CASSLAGGAGANVLTF.

The chain uses TRBV19 and TRBJ2-7; TRBD2 is a possible D gene (5 bases). The CDR3 spans 13 residues. V lost 8 bases and J lost 0, with 11 bases in between. The V gene's germline CDR1 is LNHDA and CDR2 SQIVND (reference sequence). CDR3 bases: TGTGCCAGTCGAGCTGGGAGCTCCTACGAGCAGTACTTC. Amino acids: CASRAGSSYEQYF.

The chain is built from TRBV6-1 and TRBJ1-2; D remains unclear. The CDR3 is 14 residues long. Trimming removed 8 bases from V and 8 bases from J, with 21 bases in between. Germline-derived CDR1 and CDR2 are MNHNS and SASEGT. This CDR3 reads CASRFETSSFGYTF. The CDR3 DNA reads as TGTGCCAGCCGGTTTGAGACAAGCTCTTTCGGCTACACCTTC.

V gene TRBV7-9 combines with J gene TRBJ1-3; the match to TRBD1 covers 7 bases. After removal of 5 bases from V and 0 bases from J, the junction contained 7 bases not matched to a gene. Germline loops: CDR1 SEHNR, CDR2 FQNEAQ (reference sequence). CDR3 size: 16 residues. CDR3 coding DNA: TGTGCCAGCAGCCCGAGACAGGGCCCCTCTGGAAACACCATATATTTT. Translating it yields CASSPRQGPSGNTIYF. Using reference TRBV7-9 and TRBJ1-3 for the parts outside the CDR3, the full variable domain is DTGVSQNPRHKITKRGQNVTFRCDPISEHNRLYWYRQTLGQGPEFLTYFQNEAQLEKSRLLSDRFSAERPKGSFSTLEIQRTEQGDSAMYLCASSPRQGPSGNTIYFGEGSWLTVV.

V is TRBV28 and J is TRBJ2-3, with 9 positions matching TRBD2. The CDR3 is made up of 17 amino acids. After removal of 3 bases from V and 0 bases from J, the junction contained 7 bases not matched to a gene. Looked up from germline, CDR1 is MDHEN and CDR2 is SYDVKM. CDR3 sequence: CASSLGSGSPSTDTQYF. The CDR3 coding sequence is TGTGCCAGCAGTTTGGGTAGCGGGAGCCCTAGCACAGATACGCAGTATTTT.

Concerning this clone: In this CDR3 the conserved last residue, phenylalanine or tryptophan, is missing, so a read error is likely. The V call is TRBV30, the J call TRBJ1-2; tentatively, D is TRBD1 (5 bases). V lost 2 bases and J 3 bases, leaving 13 bases between the germline ends. This CDR3 is built from 14 residues. Germline values: CDR1 GTSNPN, CDR2 SVGIG (reference sequence). The CDR3 DNA sequence: TGTGCCTGGAGTTCTTTGGGGGGGGACTATGGCTACACCCTC. The encoded protein is CAWSSLGGDYGYTL.

Notes on this clone: At one boundary the junction diverges from the germline segment, which might be a read error. This rearrangement joins TRBV19 to TRBJ2-5, with 7 positions matching TRBD2. TRBJ2-7 explains the end of the DNA better; the J call may be wrong. This CDR3 contains 15 residues. Germline values: CDR1 LNHDA, CDR2 SQIVND (reference sequence). The CDR3 bases are TGTGCCAGTAGTATATTCGGGGGGTATTCCTCCGAGCAGTACTTC. As protein: CASSIFGGYSSEQYF.

This clone turned up a few times. V and J are TRBV7-2 and TRBJ2-1, with TRBD2 identical over 7 bases. The V segment lost 3 bases and the J segment 5 bases; nucleotides outside the gene matches: 10. Germline V gene lookup returns CDR1 SGHTA and CDR2 FQGNSA. The CDR3 sequence is 16 residues long. The DNA of the CDR3 is TGTGCCAGCAGCTTTGAGGGAGGGTTCGCCCACAATGAGCAGTTCTTC. Translating it yields CASSFEGGFAHNEQFF.

The chain is built from TRBV7-9 and TRBJ1-2; D ambiguous. Germline CDR1 and CDR2: SEHNR and FQNEAQ (reference sequence). The CDR3 sequence is 12 residues long. Between the trimmed V and J ends, which lost 6 bases and 5 bases, there was a span of 10 bases. Written as DNA, the CDR3 is TGTGCCAGCAGAGGACGCGGGTATGGCTACACCTTC. This encodes CASRGRGYGYTF.

The chain joins TRBV2 to TRBJ1-1; tentatively, D is TRBD1 (6 bases). Per germline, CDR1 SNHLY and CDR2 FYNNEI. This CDR3 comprises 14 residues. Trimming took off 6 bases at V and 0 bases at J, with 11 bases between the two ends. The CDR3 here is CASRDRQVNTEAFF. The CDR3 nucleotides read TGTGCCAGCAGAGACAGACAGGTGAACACTGAAGCTTTCTTT.

This chain links TRBV27 with TRBJ2-7; 10 positions agree with TRBD1. V was pared by 4 bases and J by 2 bases, with 2 bases of the junction left unmatched. This CDR3 comprises 14 residues. CDR1 is MNHEY, CDR2 SMNVEV, per germline (reference sequence). The CDR3 bases are TGTGCCAGCAGTTACGGACAGGGGGCCTACGAGCAGTACTTC. It yields the protein CASSYGQGAYEQYF.

V gene TRBV27 combines with J gene TRBJ2-5, with a possible D match to TRBD2 (6 bases). CDR1 is MNHEY and CDR2 is SMNVEV in the germline V gene (reference sequence). V lost 6 bases and J lost 6, with 32 bases in between. The CDR3 extends over 19 amino acids. The CDR3 coding sequence is TGTGCCAGCAGCTCCTTGAAGCCGGACTACCGCCGGGGAAGGCAGACCCAGTACTTC. It encodes CASSSLKPDYRRGRQTQYF.

This clone was seen a single time. The chain's CDR3 is CASSEQGNTIYF. For the CDR3, the DNA is TGTGCCAGCAGTGAACAAGGAAACACCATATATTTT. V and J are TRBV6-1 and TRBJ1-3, with no clear D. The ends were cut back, 2 bases at V and 4 bases at J, with 3 bases in the middle. Germline CDR1 and CDR2: MNHNS and SASEGT. The CDR3 extends over 12 amino acids.

The CDR3 coding sequence is TGTGCCAGTAGTATCTTTCAGGTCAACACTGAAGCTTTCTTT. Translating it yields CASSIFQVNTEAFF. This rearrangement joins TRBV19 to TRBJ1-1; D uncertain. CDR1 is LNHDA and CDR2 is SQIVND in the germline V gene (reference sequence). Trimming cost V 3 bases and J 2 bases, with 10 bases left between them. The CDR3 is 14 amino acids. Based on the CDR3 plus reference TRBV19 and TRBJ1-1, the full variable domain is DGGITQSPKYLFRKEGQNVTLSCEQNLNHDAMYWYRQDPGQGLRLIYYSQIVNDFQKGDIAEGYSVSREKKESFPLTVTSAQKNPTAFYLCASSIFQVNTEAFFGQGTRLTVV.

This chain connects TRBV27 to TRBJ1-2; TRBD1 might be the D (5 bases). Between the trimmed V and J ends, which lost 0 bases and 9 bases, there was a span of 17 bases. Germline V gives CDR1 MNHEY, CDR2 SMNVEV (reference sequence). The CDR3 runs 15 residues. For the CDR3, the DNA is TGTGCCAGCAGTTTATCAGGGGAAGGCAGTGAGCGCTACACCTTC. Translated: CASSLSGEGSERYTF.

The rearrangement joins TRBV28 to TRBJ2-7; D possibly corresponds to TRBD1 (5 bases). CDR1 is MDHEN and CDR2 is SYDVKM in the germline V gene. The length of the CDR3 is 14 residues. The V gene lost 6 bases and the J gene lost 7 bases, with 19 bases spanning the gap. The CDR3 loop is CASSQGSSLKEQYF. CDR3 bases: TGTGCCAGCAGCCAGGGCTCATCGCTTAAAGAGCAGTACTTC.

The rearrangement links TRBV19 to TRBJ2-7; maybe TRBD1 (6 bases). The germline V gene encodes CDR1 LNHDA and CDR2 SQIVND (reference sequence). The length of the CDR3 is 15 residues. V was cut by 5 bases and J by 0 bases, with 14 bases left in between. The CDR3 sequence is CASSLDSRSSYEQYF. The CDR3 coding sequence is TGTGCCAGTAGTCTGGACAGCCGAAGCTCCTACGAGCAGTACTTC. Together with reference TRBV19 and TRBJ2-7, the CDR3 gives the full variable domain: DGGITQSPKYLFRKEGQNVTLSCEQNLNHDAMYWYRQDPGQGLRLIYYSQIVNDFQKGDIAEGYSVSREKKESFPLTVTSAQKNPTAFYLCASSLDSRSSYEQYFGPGTRLTVT.